This passage covers 22 T cell receptor beta chains from one sample sequenced in a study of naive and memory T cell subsets. Two oligonucleotides, mixed equimolar, formed the beta constant-region primer covering TRBC1 and TRBC2. The ligated cDNA underwent four PCR rounds using SP2 and nested alpha and beta constant-region primers. TCRdb redid the calling of the UMI-ligation and nested PCR reads with MiXCR, one entry per CDR3 protein. The sample contains approximately 9,300 distinct CDR3 sequences, roughly 5.7% of which appear only once. The sequencing input was CD4+ TEMRA cells from blood. Subset here: effector memory re-expressing CD45RA, CD45RA+ CD27-. All receptors derive from a human donor in good health.

This clonotype was found many times. The V call is TRBV27, the J call TRBJ2-3, with D unclear. V lost 5 bases to trimming and J lost 2 bases, with 11 bases between them. The CDR3 loop spans 14 amino acids. Germline V CDR1 and CDR2: MNHEY, SMNVEV (reference sequence). CDR3 coding DNA: TGTGCCAGCAGTCCAGGCCGACTCACAGATACGCAGTATTTT. Translation: CASSPGRLTDTQYF.

J is TRBJ1-6 and V is TRBV5-1, with 11 bases that match TRBD1. The germline gives CDR1 SGHRS, CDR2 YFSETQ. The CDR3 has 15 amino acids. V lost 5 bases, J lost 9 bases, and 7 bases stayed unmatched. The CDR3, as DNA: TGCGCCAGCAGAAGCAGGACAGGGGGCAGTTCACCCCTCCACTTT. Protein: CASRSRTGGSSPLHF.

In this sample, this clonotype turned up many times. The chain couples TRBV10-2 to TRBJ1-5; D gene uncertain. Germline V gene data show CDR1 as WSHSY and CDR2 as SAAADI. The V end lost 2 bases, the J end lost 1 base, and 12 bases lay between the germline ends. CDR3 size: 16 residues. This chain's CDR3 is CASSERSGWSNQPQHF. The DNA of the CDR3 is TGCGCCAGCAGTGAGCGCTCCGGCTGGAGCAATCAGCCCCAGCATTTT.

This clonotype was counted at least ten times. V usage is TRBV20-1 and J usage is TRBJ2-7, with 9 bases fitting TRBD2. The germline V gene encodes CDR1 DFQATT and CDR2 SNEGSKA (reference sequence). This CDR3 is 15 amino acids long. After removal of 6 bases from V and 4 bases from J, the junction contained 13 bases not matched to a gene. The chain's CDR3 is CSALRPAGGTYEQYF. The CDR3 DNA reads as TGCAGTGCCCTCAGACCGGCGGGAGGGACATACGAGCAGTACTTC.

This clonotype was found many times. This chain connects TRBV30 to TRBJ2-1; perhaps TRBD2 as D (6 bases). V was shortened by 0 bases and J by 0 bases, with 6 bases between the two germline ends. Per germline, CDR1 GTSNPN and CDR2 SVGIG (reference sequence). There are 14 residues in the CDR3. This chain's CDR3 is CAWSVGGSYNEQFF. CDR3 nucleotides: TGTGCCTGGAGTGTCGGGGGCTCCTACAATGAGCAGTTCTTC.

This clonotype came up many times. The CDR3 DNA reads as TGTGCCAGCAGACTATACGACAGGAGCGACACTGAAGCTTTCTTT. It is translated as CASRLYDRSDTEAFF. The chain is built from TRBV6-2 or TRBV6-3 and TRBJ1-1; tentative D call: TRBD1 (6 bases). Trimming stripped 6 bases from V and 3 bases from J, with 17 bases between. Per germline, CDR1 MNHEY and CDR2 SVGEGT. CDR3 size: 15 residues.

This clonotype was observed a handful of times. This chain uses TRBV27 with TRBJ2-1, with TRBD2 as a possible D gene (7 bases). The CDR3 runs to 15 residues. The V end lost 7 bases, the J end lost 0 bases, and 13 bases lay between the germline ends. Germline CDR1 is MNHEY and CDR2 is SMNVEV (reference sequence). CDR3 coding DNA: TGTGCCAGCATGAGGGGGGGGCCCTCCTACAATGAGCAGTTCTTC. It yields the protein CASMRGGPSYNEQFF.

This clonotype was recorded at least ten times. The J gene is TRBJ2-5, the V gene TRBV18; 10 bases match TRBD2. V shed 2 bases and J 1 base; nucleotides not matched to a gene: 7. CDR1 KGHSH and CDR2 LQKENI come from the germline V gene. The CDR3 has 17 amino acids. The CDR3 protein is CASSPRGLAKAQETQYF. As DNA, the CDR3 is TGTGCCAGCTCACCAAGGGGACTAGCGAAAGCCCAAGAGACCCAGTACTTC. Full variable domain (outside the CDR3, taken from reference TRBV18 and TRBJ2-5): NAGVMQNPRHLVRRRGQEARLRCSPMKGHSHVYWYRQLPEEGLKFMVYLQKENIIDESGMPKERFSAEFPKEGPSILRIQQVVRGDSAAYFCASSPRGLAKAQETQYFGPGTRLLVL.

The DNA of the CDR3 is TGTGCCAGTAGTCGAGACAGTCGGGAAAAACTGTTTTTT. This translates into CASSRDSREKLFF. The chain is built from TRBV19 and TRBJ1-4, with D possibly being TRBD1 (5 bases). The CDR3 is made up of 13 amino acids. Germline lookup yields CDR1 LNHDA and CDR2 SQIVND (reference sequence). The ends were cut back, 5 bases at V and 8 bases at J, with 12 bases in the middle. Using reference TRBV19 and TRBJ1-4 for the parts outside the CDR3, the full variable domain is DGGITQSPKYLFRKEGQNVTLSCEQNLNHDAMYWYRQDPGQGLRLIYYSQIVNDFQKGDIAEGYSVSREKKESFPLTVTSAQKNPTAFYLCASSRDSREKLFFGSGTQLSVL.

This clonotype has at least ten counts. The J gene is TRBJ2-3, the V gene TRBV20-1; the D gene is possibly TRBD2 (5 bases). V dropped 3 bases and J dropped 6 bases, with 7 bases sitting between them. The length of the CDR3 is 11 residues. Germline CDR1 is DFQATT and CDR2 is SNEGSKA (reference sequence). In DNA, the CDR3 is TGCAGTGCTAGGACTACCGATACGCAGTATTTT. It encodes CSARTTDTQYF.

The table lists this clonotype with a few counts. The V call is TRBV4-1, the J call TRBJ1-1; TRBD1 matches at 8 bases. V trimming: 6 bases; J trimming: 6 bases; junction bases outside the gene matches: 12. Germline values: CDR1 MGHRA, CDR2 YSYEKL. This CDR3 contains 15 residues. CDR3 loop: CASRPMDRDDPEAFF. The CDR3 bases are TGCGCCAGCAGACCTATGGACAGGGACGACCCTGAAGCTTTCTTT.

This clonotype was seen repeatedly, ten times or more. The V call is TRBV12-3 or TRBV12-4, the J call TRBJ2-7; D may match TRBD1 or TRBD2 (5 bases each). The CDR3 totals 14 residues. Between the trimmed V and J ends, which lost 3 bases and 6 bases, there was a span of 15 bases. The CDR3 DNA reads TGTGCCAGCAGTTTCGGGGATGTCAGGGCCGAGCAGTACTTC. Encoded protein: CASSFGDVRAEQYF.

The chain carries TRBV30 and TRBJ1-5; no reliable D call. The CDR3 loop spans 13 amino acids. Per the germline V gene, CDR1 is GTSNPN and CDR2 is SVGIG (reference sequence). Trimming removed 1 base at V and 4 bases at J, with 8 bases between. CDR3 protein: CAWSAGQNQPQHF. The CDR3 DNA reads as TGTGCCTGGAGTGCGGGCCAGAATCAGCCCCAGCATTTT.

At least ten counts were recorded for this clonotype. The chain joins TRBV20-1 to TRBJ2-6; D gene unclear. Trimming took off 3 bases at V and 0 bases at J, with 6 bases between the two ends. Germline CDR1 DFQATT, CDR2 SNEGSKA (reference sequence). The CDR3 spans 14 residues. The CDR3 DNA is TGCAGTGCTAGCGACTTCTCTGGGGCCAACGTCCTGACTTTC. This sequence encodes CSASDFSGANVLTF.

The table lists this clonotype with many counts. The chain couples TRBV29-1 to TRBJ1-4; D remains unclear. CDR1 is SQVTM, CDR2 ANQGSEA, per germline. The CDR3 is 12 residues long. Trimming pared 4 bases from V and 13 bases from J, leaving 16 bases between. The CDR3 DNA reads TGCAGCGTTGGGGATCTAGAAGGATTACTGTTTTTT. Translating it yields CSVGDLEGLLFF. The whole variable domain, remainder taken from reference TRBV29-1 and TRBJ1-4, is SAVISQKPSRDICQRGTSLTIQCQVDSQVTMMFWYRQQPGQSLTLIATANQGSEATYESGFVIDKFPISRPNLTFSTLTVSNMSPEDSSIYLCSVGDLEGLLFFGSGTQLSVL.

This clonotype was recorded a few times. CDR3 sequence (DNA): TGTGCCAGCAGCATCACAGGGGTTAATGAAAAACTGTTTTTT. Its protein is CASSITGVNEKLFF. J is TRBJ1-4 and V is TRBV7-2; TRBD1 aligns across 7 bases. This CDR3 comprises 14 residues. Trimming removed 5 bases from V and 4 bases from J; junction bases left unmatched: 4. Germline CDR1 reads SGHTA; CDR2 reads FQGNSA.

This clonotype is classed as medium-sized (0.01 to 0.1%). The J gene is TRBJ1-2, the V gene TRBV29-1; D uncertain. CDR3 length: 13 residues. CDR1 SQVTM and CDR2 ANQGSEA come from the germline V gene. V was trimmed by 3 bases and J by 0 bases, leaving 8 bases between them. CDR3 amino acids: CSVETPTNYGYTF. DNA of the CDR3: TGCAGCGTTGAGACACCTACTAACTATGGCTACACCTTC.

This clonotype occurred many times. The chain carries TRBV20-1 and TRBJ2-3, with 12 nucleotides matching TRBD2. Germline V gene sequence: CDR1 DFQATT, CDR2 SNEGSKA (reference sequence). The CDR3 extends over 15 amino acids. The V and J ends lost 3 bases and 1 base, in that order; junction bases with no gene match: 2. CDR3 in DNA: TGCAGTGCTAGTGGGACTAGCGGGCGCACAGATACGCAGTATTTT. This codes for CSASGTSGRTDTQYF.

The sample holds a few counts of this clonotype. This chain connects TRBV5-4 to TRBJ1-1; D call uncertain. CDR3 length: 14 amino acids. Trimming shortened V by 5 bases and J by 5 bases, and 16 bases separated the two germline ends. The V gene's germline CDR1 is SGHNT and CDR2 YYREEE (reference sequence). CDR3 bases: TGTGCCAGCAGTACGCAAACGGTGGGGACTGAAGCTTTCTTT. Translation: CASSTQTVGTEAFF. Together with reference TRBV5-4 and TRBJ1-1, the CDR3 gives the full variable domain: ETGVTQSPTHLIKTRGQQVTLRCSSQSGHNTVSWYQQALGQGPQFIFQYYREEENGRGNFPPRFSGLQFPNYSSELNVNALELDDSALYLCASSTQTVGTEAFFGQGTRLTVV.

This clonotype was picked up many times. The genes are TRBV20-1 and TRBJ2-7; 9 bases match TRBD1. The CDR3 runs to 12 residues. CDR1 is DFQATT and CDR2 is SNEGSKA in the germline V gene (reference sequence). J gave up 4 bases and V 4 bases, and 2 bases lay outside the gene matches. CDR3 protein: CSAMTGGYEQYF. CDR3 nucleotide sequence: TGCAGTGCTATGACAGGGGGGTACGAGCAGTACTTC.

This clonotype was found a few times. CDR3 bases: TGTGCCAGCAGTTACGGACAGGGCAGAACCTACGAGCAGTACTTC. Protein: CASSYGQGRTYEQYF. The chain recombines TRBV6-2 or TRBV6-3 with TRBJ2-7, with 8 positions matching TRBD1. Germline-derived CDR1 and CDR2 are MNHEY and SVGEGT. With 2 bases clipped from V and 2 bases from J, the junction kept 5 bases outside the gene matches. The CDR3 consists of 15 residues.

This clonotype was found a few times. The chain links TRBV15 to TRBJ2-1, with 7 bases identical to TRBD1. V was clipped by 1 base and J by 3 bases; unmatched bases: 6. Germline V gene sequence: CDR1 LNHNV, CDR2 YYDKDF (reference sequence). The CDR3 length is 16 residues. The CDR3 loop reads CATSRVRDRDYNEQFF. CDR3 nucleotides: TGTGCCACCAGCAGAGTTCGAGACAGGGACTACAATGAGCAGTTCTTC.